Below, 8 T cell receptor beta chains from the same sample are listed, as sequenced in a study of Ad26.COV2.S vaccination and SARS-CoV-2 variants. Treatment specified: 19 received Ad26.COV2.S at low or high dose, single or two shots; about 5 received placebo; per-sample allocation not given. Sampling occurred on day 63 after the first vaccine or placebo injection. The table came from immunoSEQ multiplex PCR; TCRdb's copy has only in-frame clones and leaves some out. The table lists roughly 500,000 clones, roughly 87% of them singletons. Source: peripheral blood, taken in a trial of Ad26.COV2.S vaccine versus placebo. These receptors were taken from a person aged 18 to 59 who received the Ad26.COV2.S COVID-19 vaccine or a placebo.

The chain recombines TRBV5-4 with TRBJ1-2; no clear D. The CDR3 spans 13 residues. Trimming removed 1 base from V and 8 bases from J, with 12 bases in between. In germline, CDR1 is SGHNT, CDR2 YYREEE (reference sequence). CDR3 bases: TGTGCCAGCAGCTTGATACACTTTGACGGCTACACCTTC. Translated: CASSLIHFDGYTF.

The rearrangement joins TRBV2 to TRBJ2-1, with D possibly being TRBD2 (7 bases). V was trimmed by 8 bases and J by 10 bases, leaving 21 bases between them. Per the germline V gene, CDR1 is SNHLY and CDR2 is FYNNEI. The CDR3 has 14 amino acids. CDR3 sequence (DNA): TGTGCCAGCCGGCTTCTGGCGGGGGCCCAGGAGCAGTTCTTC. Protein: CASRLLAGAQEQFF.

This clone was detected only once. The chain links TRBV10-2 to TRBJ1-2; 7 nucleotides match TRBD1. Trimming took 2 bases from V and 4 from J; bases not matched to a gene: 4. Germline values: CDR1 WSHSY, CDR2 SAAADI. There are 14 residues in the CDR3. CDR3 in amino acids: CASSERDRSYGYTF. The CDR3 bases are TGCGCCAGCAGTGAGAGGGACAGATCCTATGGCTACACCTTC.

The chain recombines TRBV4-1 with TRBJ1-1; D ambiguous. Per germline, CDR1 MGHRA and CDR2 YSYEKL. V lost 1 base and J lost 1, with 4 bases in between. CDR3 length equals 13 residues. The CDR3 coding sequence is TGCGCCAGCAGCCAAGTCAGGAACACTGAAGCTTTCTTT. Encoded protein: CASSQVRNTEAFF.

V is TRBV5-4 and J is TRBJ2-3; no definite D call. The CDR3 contains 15 residues. V lost 0 bases and J 2 bases, leaving 10 bases between the germline ends. CDR1 is SGHNT and CDR2 is YYREEE in the germline V gene (reference sequence). The CDR3 loop is CASSLAVAATDTQYF. CDR3 nucleotides: TGTGCCAGCAGCTTGGCCGTCGCCGCCACAGATACGCAGTATTTT.

V and J are TRBV29-1 and TRBJ2-1; D is uncertain. V lost 7 bases and J lost 8, with 12 bases in between. Germline V gives CDR1 SQVTM, CDR2 ANQGSEA. This CDR3 region has 11 residues. In nucleotides, the CDR3 is TGCAGCGCCGGCAACTGGGATGAGCAGTTCTTC. This sequence encodes CSAGNWDEQFF.

The genes are TRBV29-1 and TRBJ1-1; D unresolved. Germline CDR1 reads SQVTM; CDR2 reads ANQGSEA. This CDR3 is built from 12 residues. Here the CDR3 reads CSTTAPNTEAFF. In DNA, the CDR3 is TGCAGTACTACAGCACCGAACACTGAAGCTTTCTTT.

The V call is TRBV6-5, the J call TRBJ2-5; 7 positions agree with TRBD2. Trimming removed 10 bases from V and 3 bases from J; junction bases left unmatched: 2. CDR1 is MNHEY and CDR2 is SVGAGI in the germline V gene. This CDR3 has 11 residues. The CDR3 is CATGGKETQYF. The CDR3 DNA is TGTGCCACGGGGGGTAAAGAGACCCAGTACTTC.